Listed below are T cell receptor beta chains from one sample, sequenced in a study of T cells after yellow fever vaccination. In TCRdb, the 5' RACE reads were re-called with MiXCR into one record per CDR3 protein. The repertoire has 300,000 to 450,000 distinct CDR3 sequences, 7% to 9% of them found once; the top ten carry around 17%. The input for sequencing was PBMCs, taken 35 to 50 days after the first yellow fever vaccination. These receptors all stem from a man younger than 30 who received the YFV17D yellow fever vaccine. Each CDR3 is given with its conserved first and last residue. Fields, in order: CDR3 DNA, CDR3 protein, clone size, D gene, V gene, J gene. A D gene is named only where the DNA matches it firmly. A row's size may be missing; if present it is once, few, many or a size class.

CDR3nt: TGTGCCAGCAGCTTGCGTCAGGTGCGGGAAAAACTGTTTTTT
CDR3aa: CASSLRQVREKLFF
abundance: NA
d_gene: NA
v_gene: TRBV5-6
j_gene: TRBJ1-4

CDR3nt: TGCGCCAGCAGCTTGGAGGTGAACGGGAACTATGGCTACACCTTC
CDR3aa: CASSLEVNGNYGYTF
abundance: NA
d_gene: NA
v_gene: TRBV5-1
j_gene: TRBJ1-2

CDR3nt: TGCGCCAGCAGCCAAGATCCCGGGGCATCCTACGAGCAGTACTTC
CDR3aa: CASSQDPGASYEQYF
abundance: many
d_gene: NA
v_gene: TRBV4-1
j_gene: TRBJ2-7

CDR3nt: TGTGCCAGCAGTTTTCCGGCCCAAGAGACCCAGTACTTC
CDR3aa: CASSFPAQETQYF
abundance: many
d_gene: NA
v_gene: TRBV28
j_gene: TRBJ2-5

CDR3nt: TGTGCCAGCAGCTCGGACAGGGTAAACACAAATCAGCCCCAGCATTTT
CDR3aa: CASSSDRVNTNQPQHF
abundance: few
d_gene: TRBD1
v_gene: TRBV12-3/TRBV12-4
j_gene: TRBJ1-5

CDR3nt: TGCGCCACCTCACCGGGACAGGTCTCCGGAGAGACCCAGTACTTC
CDR3aa: CATSPGQVSGETQYF
abundance: few
d_gene: TRBD1
v_gene: TRBV5-1
j_gene: TRBJ2-5

CDR3nt: TGTGCCAGCAGCTTAGATCGGGAGGGGAGCACAGATACGCAGTATTTT
CDR3aa: CASSLDREGSTDTQYF
abundance: few
d_gene: TRBD2
v_gene: TRBV11-2
j_gene: TRBJ2-3

CDR3nt: TGTGCCAGCAGCCGAGGTGATCTAGCGGGGGTACCACAAGAGACCCAGTACTTC
CDR3aa: CASSRGDLAGVPQETQYF
abundance: NA
d_gene: TRBD2
v_gene: TRBV4-2
j_gene: TRBJ2-5

CDR3nt: TGCGCCAGCAGGCGACCGGGCGCCCCTGAAGCTTTCTTT
CDR3aa: CASRRPGAPEAFF
abundance: few
d_gene: NA
v_gene: TRBV5-1
j_gene: TRBJ1-1

CDR3nt: TGTGCCAGCAGCCTCGATCGGCAAAGAAATGATACAGATACGCAGTATTTT
CDR3aa: CASSLDRQRNDTDTQYF
abundance: NA
d_gene: NA
v_gene: TRBV3-1
j_gene: TRBJ2-3

CDR3nt: TGTGCCAGCAGTGGCCGTGAGCAGCTAGCCTACAATGAGCAGTTCTTC
CDR3aa: CASSGREQLAYNEQFF
abundance: many
d_gene: NA
v_gene: TRBV6-1
j_gene: TRBJ2-1

CDR3nt: TGTGCCAGCAGCGCCCCGGGGGGACAGGGTGCAGATACGCAGTATTTT
CDR3aa: CASSAPGGQGADTQYF
abundance: many
d_gene: TRBD1
v_gene: TRBV7-9
j_gene: TRBJ2-3

CDR3nt: TGTGCCACCAGTGACCCCGGGCAAGAGACCCAGTACTTC
CDR3aa: CATSDPGQETQYF
abundance: many
d_gene: NA
v_gene: TRBV24-1
j_gene: TRBJ2-5

CDR3nt: TGCAGCGTTGAGGCCGGGCAGGGCGATGGCTACACCTTC
CDR3aa: CSVEAGQGDGYTF
abundance: few
d_gene: NA
v_gene: TRBV29-1
j_gene: TRBJ1-2

CDR3nt: TGTGCCAGTAGTATAGACAGGACCTACGAGCAGTACTTC
CDR3aa: CASSIDRTYEQYF
abundance: few
d_gene: NA
v_gene: TRBV19
j_gene: TRBJ2-7

CDR3nt: TGCAGTGCTCTACGGGCAGGGGGCACAGATACGCAGTATTTT
CDR3aa: CSALRAGGTDTQYF
abundance: few
d_gene: NA
v_gene: TRBV20-1
j_gene: TRBJ2-3

CDR3nt: TGCGCCAGCATGACGACCGGGACAGGGGCCACCGGGGAGCTGTTTTTT
CDR3aa: CASMTTGTGATGELFF
abundance: few
d_gene: TRBD1
v_gene: TRBV5-1
j_gene: TRBJ2-2

CDR3nt: TGCGCCAGCAGCCCCGGGACAGGGGGCGTCTACGAGCAGTACTTC
CDR3aa: CASSPGTGGVYEQYF
abundance: few
d_gene: TRBD1
v_gene: TRBV5-1
j_gene: TRBJ2-7

CDR3nt: TGTGCCTCCGGGGCGTCGGGGGCCAACGTCCTGACTTTC
CDR3aa: CASGASGANVLTF
abundance: NA
d_gene: NA
v_gene: TRBV30
j_gene: TRBJ2-6

CDR3nt: TGCGCCAGCTCGCCACTATGGACAGGGACAAGCTCCTACAATGAGCAGTTCTTC
CDR3aa: CASSPLWTGTSSYNEQFF
abundance: many
d_gene: TRBD1
v_gene: TRBV5-1
j_gene: TRBJ2-1

CDR3nt: TGTGCCAGCAGTTACTCCCCCGGGGGCAATGAGCAGTTCTTC
CDR3aa: CASSYSPGGNEQFF
abundance: few
d_gene: NA
v_gene: TRBV6-2/TRBV6-3
j_gene: TRBJ2-1

CDR3nt: TGTGCCAGCTCACCACCGATCCGGAGGAGCGGCTACACCTTC
CDR3aa: CASSPPIRRSGYTF
abundance: few
d_gene: NA
v_gene: TRBV18
j_gene: TRBJ1-2

CDR3nt: TGTGCCAGTGAGGGGCAGTGGGCCGGGGAGCTGTTTTTT
CDR3aa: CASEGQWAGELFF
abundance: NA
d_gene: NA
v_gene: TRBV12-3/TRBV12-4
j_gene: TRBJ2-2

CDR3nt: TGTGCCAGTACGTTAGGGTTCGAGCAGTACTTC
CDR3aa: CASTLGFEQYF
abundance: few
d_gene: NA
v_gene: TRBV25-1
j_gene: TRBJ2-7